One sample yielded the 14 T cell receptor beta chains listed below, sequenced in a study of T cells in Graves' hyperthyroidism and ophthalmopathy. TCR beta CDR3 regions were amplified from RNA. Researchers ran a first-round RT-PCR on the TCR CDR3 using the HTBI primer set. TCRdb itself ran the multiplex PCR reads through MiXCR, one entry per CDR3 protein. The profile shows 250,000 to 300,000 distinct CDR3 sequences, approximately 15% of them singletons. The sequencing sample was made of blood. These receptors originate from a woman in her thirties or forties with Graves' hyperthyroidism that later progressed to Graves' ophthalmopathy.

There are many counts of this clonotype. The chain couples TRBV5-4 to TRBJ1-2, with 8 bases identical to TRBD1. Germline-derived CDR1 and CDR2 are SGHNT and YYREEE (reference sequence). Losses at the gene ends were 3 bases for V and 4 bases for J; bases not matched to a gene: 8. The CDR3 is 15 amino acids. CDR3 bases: TGTGCCAGCAGCTCCGTCGGACAGGGCGCCTATGGCTACACCTTC. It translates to CASSSVGQGAYGYTF.

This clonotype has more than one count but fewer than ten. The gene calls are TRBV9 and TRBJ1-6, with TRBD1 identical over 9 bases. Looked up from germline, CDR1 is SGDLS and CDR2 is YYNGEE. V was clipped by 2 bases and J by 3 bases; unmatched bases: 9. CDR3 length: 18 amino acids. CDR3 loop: CASSVRPDRGVYNSPLHF. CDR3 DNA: TGTGCCAGCAGCGTGAGGCCGGACAGGGGCGTCTATAATTCACCCCTCCACTTT. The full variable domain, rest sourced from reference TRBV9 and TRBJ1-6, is DSGVTQTPKHLITATGQRVTLRCSPRSGDLSVYWYQQSLDQGLQFLIQYYNGEERAKGNILERFSAQQFPDLHSELNLSSLELGDSALYFCASSVRPDRGVYNSPLHFGNGTRLTVT.

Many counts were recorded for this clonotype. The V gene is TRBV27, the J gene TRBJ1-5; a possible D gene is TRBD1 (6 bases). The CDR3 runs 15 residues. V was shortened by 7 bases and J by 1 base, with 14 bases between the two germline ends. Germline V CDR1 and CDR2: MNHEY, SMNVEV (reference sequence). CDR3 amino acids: CASKPGHLSNQPQHF. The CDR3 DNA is TGTGCCAGCAAGCCGGGACACCTAAGCAATCAGCCCCAGCATTTT.

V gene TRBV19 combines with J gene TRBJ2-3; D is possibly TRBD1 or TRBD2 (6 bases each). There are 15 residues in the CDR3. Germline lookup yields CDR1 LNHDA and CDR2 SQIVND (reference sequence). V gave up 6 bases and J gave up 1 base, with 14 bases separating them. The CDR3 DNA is TGTGCCAGTAGCATGAGGGGGGTAGGCACAGATACGCAGTATTTT. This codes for CASSMRGVGTDTQYF. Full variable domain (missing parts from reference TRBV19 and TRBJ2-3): DGGITQSPKYLFRKEGQNVTLSCEQNLNHDAMYWYRQDPGQGLRLIYYSQIVNDFQKGDIAEGYSVSREKKESFPLTVTSAQKNPTAFYLCASSMRGVGTDTQYFGPGTRLTVL.

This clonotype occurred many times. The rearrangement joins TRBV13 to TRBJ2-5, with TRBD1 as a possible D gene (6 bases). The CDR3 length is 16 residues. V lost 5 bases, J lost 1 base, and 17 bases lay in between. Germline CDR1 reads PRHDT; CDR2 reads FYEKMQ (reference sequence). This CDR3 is CASSLKTDSPQETQYF. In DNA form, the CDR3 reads TGTGCCAGCAGCCTGAAAACGGACAGTCCCCAAGAGACCCAGTACTTC.

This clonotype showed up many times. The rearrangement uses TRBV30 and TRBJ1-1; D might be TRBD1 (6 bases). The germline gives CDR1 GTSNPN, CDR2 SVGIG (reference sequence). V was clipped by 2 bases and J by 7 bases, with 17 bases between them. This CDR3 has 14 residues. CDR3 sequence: CAWSTAAGAREAFF. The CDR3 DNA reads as TGTGCCTGGAGTACCGCAGCGGGGGCTCGTGAAGCTTTCTTT.

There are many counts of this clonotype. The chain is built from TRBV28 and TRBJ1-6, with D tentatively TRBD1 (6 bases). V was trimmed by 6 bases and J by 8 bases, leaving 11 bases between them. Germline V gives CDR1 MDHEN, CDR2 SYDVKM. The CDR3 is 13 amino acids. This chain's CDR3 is CASRGHSDSPLHF. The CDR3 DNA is TGTGCCAGCAGGGGACATAGTGATTCACCCCTCCACTTT.

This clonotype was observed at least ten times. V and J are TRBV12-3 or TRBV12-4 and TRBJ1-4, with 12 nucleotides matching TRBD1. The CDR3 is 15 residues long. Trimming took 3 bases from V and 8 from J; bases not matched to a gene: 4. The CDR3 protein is CASSFTGTGGEKLFF. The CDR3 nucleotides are TGTGCCAGCAGTTTTACCGGGACAGGGGGCGAAAAACTGTTTTTT.

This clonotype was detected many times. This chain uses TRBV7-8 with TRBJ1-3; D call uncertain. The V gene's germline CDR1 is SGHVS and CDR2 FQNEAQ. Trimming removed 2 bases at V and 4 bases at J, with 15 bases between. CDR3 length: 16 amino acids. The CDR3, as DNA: TGTGCCAGCAGCTTATACGGGGAGATTGCGGGAAACACCATATATTTT. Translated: CASSLYGEIAGNTIYF.

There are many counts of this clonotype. The CDR3 reads CASSGQALPYEQYF. The DNA for the CDR3 is TGTGCCAGCAGTGGACAGGCTCTTCCCTACGAGCAGTACTTC. The chain employs TRBV12-3 or TRBV12-4 and TRBJ2-7; 7 nucleotides line up with TRBD1. V lost 5 bases and J lost 2; bases outside the gene matches: 6. This CDR3 has 14 amino acids.

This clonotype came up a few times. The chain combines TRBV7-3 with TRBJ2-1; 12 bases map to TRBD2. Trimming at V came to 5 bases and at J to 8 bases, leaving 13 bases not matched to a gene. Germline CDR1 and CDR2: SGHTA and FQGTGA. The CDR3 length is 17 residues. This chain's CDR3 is CASSPSGLAGTRDEQFF. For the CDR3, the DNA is TGTGCCAGCAGCCCTTCGGGACTAGCGGGTACTAGGGATGAGCAGTTCTTC.

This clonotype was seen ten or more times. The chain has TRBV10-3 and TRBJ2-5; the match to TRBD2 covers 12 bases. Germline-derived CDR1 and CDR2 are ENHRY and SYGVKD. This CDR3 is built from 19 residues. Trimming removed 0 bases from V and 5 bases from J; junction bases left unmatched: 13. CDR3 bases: TGTGCCATCAGTGAGTCTAAACTAGCGGGAGGCCCACACGGGGAGACCCAGTACTTC. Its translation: CAISESKLAGGPHGETQYF.

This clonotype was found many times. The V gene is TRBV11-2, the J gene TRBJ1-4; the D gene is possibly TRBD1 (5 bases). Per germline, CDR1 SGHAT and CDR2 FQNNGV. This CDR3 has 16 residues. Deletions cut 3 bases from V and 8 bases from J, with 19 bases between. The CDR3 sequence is CASSFLPVDRREKLFF. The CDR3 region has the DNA TGTGCCAGCAGCTTTTTACCGGTCGACAGAAGGGAAAAACTGTTTTTT.

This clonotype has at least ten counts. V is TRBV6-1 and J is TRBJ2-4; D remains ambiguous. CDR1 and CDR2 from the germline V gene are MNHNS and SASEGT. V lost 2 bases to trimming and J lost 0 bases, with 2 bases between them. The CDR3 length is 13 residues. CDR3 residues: CASSELAKNIQYF. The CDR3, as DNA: TGTGCCAGCAGTGAACTAGCCAAAAACATTCAGTACTTC.